This record looks at one TCR beta chain sequence and its context. This entry belongs to a study of technical replicates of blood from several donors. Generated by immunoSEQ multiplex PCR, the TCRdb table keeps only in-frame clones and is missing some. The sample has about 84,000 clones, around 97% seen once. Trimming pared 7 bases from V and 7 bases from J, leaving 17 bases between. Germline V lookup: CDR1 SGHAT, CDR2 FQNNGV. This CDR3 comprises 13 residues. The chain couples TRBV11-2 to TRBJ2-7; weak D call: TRBD2 (6 bases). The sequencing input was T cells isolated from PBMCs. The clonotype originates from a human donor in good health. CDR3 loop: CASTSGVAGEQYF. The CDR3 nucleotides are TGTGCCAGCACCTCGGGGGTGGCGGGGGAGCAGTACTTC.